Below, 30 T cell receptor beta chains from the same sample are listed, as sequenced in a study of blood T cell repertoires in COVID-19. The data were produced by immunoSEQ multiplex PCR, yet TCRdb's version contains in-frame clones alone and is incomplete. The sample consists of 90,000 to 100,000 clones, around 85% of them appearing once. Sequencing used peripheral blood. Receptor source: a man aged 80 or over with acute or convalescent COVID-19.

The genes are TRBV6-2 or TRBV6-3 and TRBJ2-1, with unresolved D. Germline lookup yields CDR1 MNHEY and CDR2 SVGEGT. The CDR3 is 14 residues long. The V end was cut by 6 bases, the J end by 5 bases, with 14 bases between. CDR3 DNA: TGTGCCAGCAGCCCTTTCTGGAGTGACAATGAGCAGTTCTTC. This encodes CASSPFWSDNEQFF.

The chain carries TRBV4-1 and TRBJ2-2; tentative D call: TRBD2 (5 bases). Trimming stripped 4 bases from V and 0 bases from J, with 9 bases between. CDR1 is MGHRA, CDR2 YSYEKL, per germline. The CDR3 is 15 residues long. CDR3 residues: CASSRAGANTGELFF. The CDR3, as DNA: TGCGCCAGCAGCCGTGCGGGCGCGAACACCGGGGAGCTGTTTTTT.

This clone was detected only once. This sequence joins TRBV7-9 and TRBJ1-1, with a weak D call TRBD1 (5 bases). V lost 0 bases and J 2 bases, leaving 10 bases between the germline ends. Germline V lookup: CDR1 SEHNR, CDR2 FQNEAQ (reference sequence). This CDR3 has 15 amino acids. The CDR3 protein is CASSLAWGDNTEAFF. DNA of the CDR3: TGTGCCAGCAGCTTAGCCTGGGGGGACAACACTGAAGCTTTCTTT.

This rearrangement joins TRBV2 to TRBJ1-1, with D unresolved. CDR1 is SNHLY and CDR2 is FYNNEI in the germline V gene. The CDR3 runs 13 residues. Deletions cut 8 bases from V and 1 base from J, with 11 bases between. The chain's CDR3 is CASDWAPNTEAFF. In nucleotides, the CDR3 is TGTGCCAGCGATTGGGCCCCGAACACTGAAGCTTTCTTT.

The chain recombines TRBV18 with TRBJ2-1, with 7 bases that match TRBD1. J gave up 4 bases and V 4 bases, and 19 bases lay outside the gene matches. From germline, CDR1 is KGHSH and CDR2 LQKENI. CDR3 length: 19 amino acids. CDR3 sequence reads: CASSQRDSTALVTYNEQFF. The CDR3 nucleotides are TGTGCCAGCTCACAACGGGACAGCACCGCACTAGTTACTTACAATGAGCAGTTCTTC.

As DNA, the CDR3 is TGTGCCAGCAGTTTTCAAACCCTCAGGGCCGAGCAGTACTTC. Translation: CASSFQTLRAEQYF. The chain recombines TRBV6-2 or TRBV6-3 with TRBJ2-7; a possible D gene is TRBD1 (5 bases). Trimming cost V 4 bases and J 6 bases, with 16 bases left between them. This CDR3 has 14 residues. Per the germline V gene, CDR1 is MNHEY and CDR2 is SVGEGT.

The chain uses TRBV9 and TRBJ1-1; D uncertain. CDR1 and CDR2 (germline): SGDLS, YYNGEE. The length of the CDR3 is 15 residues. V was shortened by 0 bases and J by 0 bases, with 9 bases between the two germline ends. The CDR3 sequence is CASSVANQMNTEAFF. DNA for the CDR3: TGTGCCAGCAGCGTAGCCAACCAGATGAACACTGAAGCTTTCTTT.

V gene TRBV29-1 combines with J gene TRBJ2-2; 9 bases are a match to TRBD2. Germline assignment: CDR1 SQVTM and CDR2 ANQGSEA. This CDR3 has 16 residues. V trimming: 7 bases; J trimming: 1 base; junction bases outside the gene matches: 10. The CDR3 sequence: CSGAGTSRENTGELFF. As DNA, the CDR3 is TGCAGCGGGGCCGGGACTAGCCGAGAGAACACCGGGGAGCTGTTTTTT.

Of note for this clone: The junction differs from germline at one of its ends, possibly a read error. The chain couples TRBV11-2 to TRBJ1-4; 8 bases map to TRBD1. The CDR3 length is 14 residues. Per the germline V gene, CDR1 is SGHAT and CDR2 is FQNNGV. In nucleotides, the CDR3 is TGTGCCAGCAGCTTGAGACAGGGGAATGTAAAACTGTTTTTT. This codes for CASSLRQGNVKLFF. Variable domain in full (rest from reference TRBV11-2 and TRBJ1-4): EAGVAQSPRYKIIEKRQSVAFWCNPISGHATLYWYQQILGQGPKLLIQFQNNGVVDDSQLPKDRFSAERLKGVDSTLKIQPAKLEDSAVYLCASSLRQGNVKLFFGSGTQLSVL.

This chain uses TRBV3-1 (or the pseudogene TRBV3-2) with TRBJ2-5; a weak D match, TRBD1 (6 bases). The CDR3 runs 14 residues. Germline CDR1 and CDR2: LGHDT and YNNKEL (reference sequence). Trimming stripped 4 bases from V and 0 bases from J, with 9 bases between. CDR3 in amino acids: CASSLGTNQETQYF. The CDR3 DNA follows: TGTGCCAGCAGCCTAGGGACAAACCAAGAGACCCAGTACTTC.

This chain uses TRBV30 with TRBJ2-5, with a possible D match to TRBD1 (5 bases). The germline CDR1 and CDR2 sequences are GTSNPN and SVGIG (reference sequence). This CDR3 region has 15 residues. V was clipped by 0 bases and J by 4 bases, with 15 bases between them. The CDR3 here is CAWSVGLGARETQYF. The CDR3 coding sequence is TGTGCCTGGAGTGTAGGCCTAGGGGCCCGAGAGACCCAGTACTTC.

V gene TRBV15 combines with J gene TRBJ2-1; 14 bases align to TRBD2. The germline CDR1 and CDR2 sequences are LNHNV and YYDKDF (reference sequence). The CDR3 has 16 residues. The V segment lost 0 bases and the J segment 7 bases; nucleotides outside the gene matches: 2. The CDR3 coding sequence is TGTGCCACCAGCAGAGAGGGGACTAGCGGGGGTAATGAGCAGTTCTTC. Encoded protein: CATSREGTSGGNEQFF. The whole variable domain, filled in from reference TRBV15 and TRBJ2-1, reads DAMVIQNPRYQVTQFGKPVTLSCSQTLNHNVMYWYQQKSSQAPKLLFHYYDKDFNNEADTPDNFQSRRPNTSFCFLDIRSPGLGDTAMYLCATSREGTSGGNEQFFGPGTRLTVL.

The rearrangement joins TRBV23-1 to TRBJ1-2; weak D call: TRBD1 (5 bases). TRBV23-1 is assigned to the ORF class and has an uncertain function. The V end was cut by 8 bases, the J end by 0 bases, with 16 bases between. This CDR3 has 15 residues. CDR3 protein: CASPAGGGSNYGYTF. As DNA, the CDR3 is TGCGCCAGCCCAGCCGGGGGAGGTTCTAACTATGGCTACACCTTC.

This chain uses TRBV18 with TRBJ2-5; 9 positions match TRBD1. This CDR3 is built from 14 residues. V shed 2 bases and J 5 bases; nucleotides not matched to a gene: 3. Germline V gives CDR1 KGHSH, CDR2 LQKENI. CDR3 DNA sequence: TGTGCCAGCTCACCAGGGACAGGGAGGGAGACCCAGTACTTC. It translates to CASSPGTGRETQYF.

The J gene is TRBJ1-2, the V gene TRBV7-9; no firm D call. CDR1 is SEHNR and CDR2 is FQNEAQ in the germline V gene (reference sequence). The CDR3 runs 14 residues. V lost 5 bases, J lost 7 bases, and 17 bases lay in between. For the CDR3, the DNA is TGTGCCAGCAGCCGACTCAGAAGTCTCGGTGGCTACACCTTC. Protein product: CASSRLRSLGGYTF. Drawing the rest from reference TRBV7-9 and TRBJ1-2, the complete variable domain is DTGVSQNPRHKITKRGQNVTFRCDPISEHNRLYWYRQTLGQGPEFLTYFQNEAQLEKSRLLSDRFSAERPKGSFSTLEIQRTEQGDSAMYLCASSRLRSLGGYTFGSGTRLTVV.

The CDR3 coding sequence is TGTGCCAGTAGTACTTCCCTAGCGGGAGGGCCAGATACGCAGTATTTT. This codes for CASSTSLAGGPDTQYF. The chain combines TRBV19 with TRBJ2-3, with 12 bases lining up with TRBD2. V dropped 4 bases and J dropped 4; count of bases not matched to a gene: 6. The germline V gene encodes CDR1 LNHDA and CDR2 SQIVND (reference sequence). This CDR3 is 16 amino acids long.

This sequence joins TRBV7-3 and TRBJ2-3, with 7 nucleotides matching TRBD2. The germline CDR1 and CDR2 sequences are SGHTA and FQGTGA. CDR3 size: 14 residues. V was clipped by 5 bases and J by 4 bases; unmatched bases: 6. CDR3 loop: CASSLLAEADTQYF. The CDR3 DNA reads TGTGCCAGCAGCCTCCTAGCGGAGGCAGATACGCAGTATTTT.

The CDR3 region has the DNA TGCAGCGTTGCGGAGGGATATAATTCACCCCTCCACTTT. Translation: CSVAEGYNSPLHF. The chain couples TRBV29-1 to TRBJ1-6, with D unresolved. CDR3 length equals 13 residues. The germline V gene encodes CDR1 SQVTM and CDR2 ANQGSEA. The ends were cut back, 4 bases at V and 4 bases at J, with 8 bases in the middle.

The V call is TRBV28, the J call TRBJ1-3; maybe TRBD1 (5 bases). Germline loops: CDR1 MDHEN, CDR2 SYDVKM. The CDR3 consists of 12 residues. V shed 7 bases and J shed 7 bases, with 11 bases lying between them. The CDR3 sequence: CASKGRANTIYF. The DNA for the CDR3 is TGTGCCAGCAAGGGCAGGGCGAACACCATATATTTT. The whole variable domain, filled in from reference TRBV28 and TRBJ1-3, reads DVKVTQSSRYLVKRTGEKVFLECVQDMDHENMFWYRQDPGLGLRLIYFSYDVKMKEKGDIPEGYSVSREKKERFSLILESASTNQTSMYLCASKGRANTIYFGEGSWLTVV.

The chain couples TRBV30 to TRBJ2-5; 7 bases align to TRBD1. Germline-derived CDR1 and CDR2 are GTSNPN and SVGIG (reference sequence). The CDR3 runs 12 residues. After removal of 2 bases from V and 5 bases from J, the junction contained 2 bases not matched to a gene. CDR3: CAWSNRGETQYF. As DNA, the CDR3 is TGTGCCTGGAGTAACAGGGGCGAGACCCAGTACTTC.

The V gene is TRBV29-1, the J gene TRBJ1-5, with unresolved D. The length of the CDR3 is 14 residues. Germline loops: CDR1 SQVTM, CDR2 ANQGSEA. The germline V and J ends were trimmed by 4 bases and 3 bases, with 13 bases remaining between them. CDR3 region: CSVGVGRNNQPQHF. The DNA for the CDR3 is TGCAGCGTTGGGGTTGGGAGAAACAATCAGCCCCAGCATTTT.

The chain links TRBV28 to TRBJ1-2, with D perhaps matching TRBD1 (5 bases). This CDR3 is 14 amino acids long. CDR1 and CDR2 from the germline V gene are MDHEN and SYDVKM. V was clipped by 5 bases and J by 7 bases, with 17 bases between them. Here the CDR3 reads CASSPPGRVSGYTF. The CDR3 DNA follows: TGTGCCAGCAGTCCCCCGGGCAGGGTCTCTGGCTACACCTTC.

J is TRBJ1-1 and V is TRBV5-1; possibly TRBD1 for D (5 bases). The CDR3 is made up of 14 amino acids. V gave up 4 bases and J gave up 1 base, with 11 bases separating them. The germline gives CDR1 SGHRS, CDR2 YFSETQ. The DNA for the CDR3 is TGCGCCAGCAGCATAGACAGCCGGAACACTGAAGCTTTCTTT. As protein: CASSIDSRNTEAFF.

The chain couples TRBV6-2 or TRBV6-3 to TRBJ1-1, with 7 bases fitting TRBD1. The CDR3 contains 16 residues. J lost 5 bases, V lost 4 bases, and 13 bases had no gene match. From germline, CDR1 is MNHEY and CDR2 SVGEGT. The CDR3 sequence: CASSFANRGAGTEAFF. CDR3 nucleotides: TGTGCCAGCAGTTTCGCCAACAGGGGCGCGGGAACTGAAGCTTTCTTT.

In its sample, this clone was seen a few times. The gene calls are TRBV4-2 and TRBJ1-2; no firm D call. V lost 0 bases and J 8 bases, leaving 7 bases between the germline ends. In germline, CDR1 is LGHNA, CDR2 YNFKEQ. The CDR3 covers 12 residues. CDR3 sequence: CASSQDEAGYTF. CDR3 coding DNA: TGTGCCAGCAGCCAAGATGAGGCCGGCTACACCTTC.

The genes are TRBV6-2 or TRBV6-3 and TRBJ2-7; D unresolved. V dropped 2 bases and J dropped 2 bases, with 10 bases sitting between them. The CDR3 runs to 14 residues. Germline V lookup: CDR1 MNHEY, CDR2 SVGEGT. The CDR3 sequence: CASSYPLSTYEQYF. The CDR3 DNA reads TGTGCCAGCAGTTACCCGCTGTCTACCTACGAGCAGTACTTC.

The chain is built from TRBV12-3 or TRBV12-4 and TRBJ2-1, with D uncertain. V lost 2 bases and J 3 bases, leaving 2 bases between the germline ends. CDR3 length: 12 residues. The CDR3 region has the DNA TGTGCCAGCAGTTTACACTACAATGAGCAGTTCTTC. Translating gives CASSLHYNEQFF.

A note on this clone: At one end the junction does not follow the germline gene, possibly because of a read error. This chain uses TRBV7-3 with TRBJ1-3; maybe TRBD1 (6 bases). CDR3 length: 15 residues. Per the germline V gene, CDR1 is SGHTA and CDR2 is FQGTGA. The CDR3: CASSLTGSSGNTIYF. The CDR3 DNA reads as TGTGCCAGCAGCCTAACAGGGAGCTCTGGAAACACCATATATTTT.

Only one count was recorded for this clone. The rearrangement uses TRBV21-1 and TRBJ2-7; the table assigns TRBD1, which was not confirmed against the DNA. TRBV21-1 is listed as a pseudogene. The CDR3 totals 14 residues. This chain's CDR3 is CASSKGTASYEQYF. The CDR3 DNA is TGTGCCAGCAGCAAAGGGACAGCGTCCTACGAGCAGTACTTC.

The rearrangement links TRBV6-5 to TRBJ2-2; TRBD2 agrees at 8 bases. The ends lost 7 bases at V and 3 bases at J; junction bases unmatched: 4. Germline V gives CDR1 MNHEY, CDR2 SVGAGI. This CDR3 has 14 residues. In DNA, the CDR3 is TGTGCCAGCAAAGCGGGAGAGGACACCGGGGAGCTGTTTTTT. Its protein product is CASKAGEDTGELFF.